This TCR beta chain was sequenced for a study of response to subunit inactivated influenza vaccine. Findings and caveats of the study: Researchers suggested that each seasonal influenza vaccination recruits few new T cells.

This clonotype was detected a few times. Its antigen is not identified. The CDR3 consists of 15 residues. Per the germline V gene, CDR1 is MDHEN and CDR2 is SYDVKM. Deletions cut 5 bases from V and 4 bases from J, with 18 bases between. In TCRdb, the RT-PCR reads were re-called with MiXCR into one record per CDR3 protein. The data contain more than 600,000 distinct CDR3 sequences, about 18% of them singletons. The rearrangement links TRBV28 to TRBJ2-7, with a possible D match to TRBD2 (5 bases). This clonotype was sampled from a man over 45 who received an inactivated influenza vaccine. The sequences come from PBMCs from blood, collected around 5 days after vaccination. In DNA form, the CDR3 reads TGTGCCAGCAGTCTACCCCACGGGATTGGGTACGAGCAGTACTTC. This gives the protein CASSLPHGIGYEQYF.